This passage covers 9 T cell receptor beta chains from one sample sequenced in a study of T cell responses to AZD1222 COVID-19 vaccine. Only in-frame clones appear in the TCRdb table, and some are missing; sequencing was by immunoSEQ multiplex PCR. The table has over 130,000 clones, around 94% seen once. The specimen comprised peripheral blood, sampled on day 0 of AZD1222 vaccination. The receptors come from an adult in good health.

The chain recombines TRBV7-9 with TRBJ1-4; 9 bases are shared with TRBD1. Germline assignment: CDR1 SEHNR and CDR2 FQNEAQ (reference sequence). Losses at the gene ends were 3 bases for V and 8 bases for J; bases not matched to a gene: 4. The CDR3 is 14 residues long. CDR3 coding DNA: TGTGCCAGCAGCTTGACAGGGGGACCCGAAAAACTGTTTTTT. Translated, it gives CASSLTGGPEKLFF.

The genes are TRBV19 and TRBJ2-1; 8 positions match TRBD2. V lost 3 bases, J lost 5 bases, and 9 bases stayed unmatched. Germline values: CDR1 LNHDA, CDR2 SQIVND (reference sequence). The CDR3 consists of 16 residues. In nucleotides, the CDR3 is TGTGCCAGTAGTATTTGGGGTCTAGCGGGTCACAATGAGCAGTTCTTC. It specifies CASSIWGLAGHNEQFF.

The chain has TRBV19 and TRBJ2-4; the D is unclear. The CDR3 contains 16 residues. Deletions cut 5 bases from V and 0 bases from J, with 14 bases between. Germline assignment: CDR1 LNHDA and CDR2 SQIVND (reference sequence). CDR3 in DNA: TGTGCCAGTAGTCTGGGAAGTGGATTAGCCAAAAACATTCAGTACTTC. Its protein is CASSLGSGLAKNIQYF. The full variable domain, its missing parts supplied by reference TRBV19 and TRBJ2-4, is DGGITQSPKYLFRKEGQNVTLSCEQNLNHDAMYWYRQDPGQGLRLIYYSQIVNDFQKGDIAEGYSVSREKKESFPLTVTSAQKNPTAFYLCASSLGSGLAKNIQYFGAGTRLSVL.

The chain couples TRBV10-3 to TRBJ1-1, with D uncertain. The germline CDR1 and CDR2 sequences are ENHRY and SYGVKD. This CDR3 has 13 residues. Trimming removed 3 bases from V and 1 base from J, with 6 bases in between. The CDR3 reads CAISDEANTEAFF. The CDR3 DNA is TGTGCCATCAGTGATGAGGCGAACACTGAAGCTTTCTTT.

The chain joins TRBV5-6 to TRBJ1-2, with 9 bases fitting TRBD1. CDR1 is SGHDT, CDR2 YYEEEE, per germline. The length of the CDR3 is 18 residues. Trimming cost V 4 bases and J 4 bases; bases outside gene matches: 17. CDR3 loop: CASSEGQGKAFKPYGYTF. The CDR3 coding sequence is TGTGCCAGCAGCGAGGGACAGGGAAAAGCATTTAAACCCTATGGCTACACCTTC.

The J gene is TRBJ2-1, the V gene TRBV29-1, with 11 bases lining up with TRBD2. Trimming took 0 bases from V and 6 from J; bases not matched to a gene: 10. CDR3 length equals 17 residues. Per the germline V gene, CDR1 is SQVTM and CDR2 is ANQGSEA. DNA for the CDR3: TGCAGCGTTGAAGATTTCCTACTAGCGGGAGCTTTCAATGAGCAGTTCTTC. Protein: CSVEDFLLAGAFNEQFF.

This clone came up once. The chain carries TRBV30 and TRBJ1-2; perhaps TRBD1 as D (6 bases). CDR3 length: 11 amino acids. The germline V and J ends were trimmed by 3 bases and 8 bases, with 10 bases remaining between them. Germline CDR1 and CDR2: GTSNPN and SVGIG (reference sequence). As DNA, the CDR3 is TGTGCCTGGAGAAACAGGGACGGCTACACCTTC. This encodes CAWRNRDGYTF.

The chain is built from TRBV7-9 and TRBJ2-6, with TRBD1 identical over 11 bases. The CDR3 spans 19 residues. CDR1 and CDR2 from the germline V gene are SEHNR and FQNEAQ (reference sequence). After removal of 5 bases from V and 0 bases from J, the junction contained 9 bases not matched to a gene. Here the CDR3 reads CASSPRTGGALSGANVLTF. The CDR3 coding sequence is TGTGCCAGCAGCCCAAGGACAGGGGGCGCCCTCTCTGGGGCCAACGTCCTGACTTTC.

The chain recombines TRBV7-9 with TRBJ1-1; 10 bases fit TRBD1. The V and J ends lost 5 bases and 5 bases, in that order; junction bases with no gene match: 8. The CDR3 totals 15 residues. The germline gives CDR1 SEHNR, CDR2 FQNEAQ (reference sequence). CDR3 nucleotide sequence: TGTGCCAGCAGCCTTGGACAGGGGGTACGAACTGAAGCTTTCTTT. As protein: CASSLGQGVRTEAFF.